This T cell receptor beta chain was sequenced in a study of spatial heterogeneity in lung cancer. At the level of the study: The library had UMIs, and each TCR and UMI pair averaged more than ten raw reads. General study points: At resection, ubiquitous expanded tumor TCRs appeared in blood more than at follow-up.

Individual TCR cDNA molecules each bore their own unique molecular identifier. TCRdb re-called the 5' RACE reads with MiXCR, one entry per CDR3 protein. This sample has some 52,000 distinct CDR3 sequences, with about 7% found just once. Time point reported: sample taken at primary tumor resection. Researchers sequenced whole RNA taken from tumor, nontumor lung or frozen PBMC without sorting. This clonotype was counted at least ten times. Its specificity is not known. V gave up 6 bases and J gave up 0 bases; unmatched junction bases: 12. The CDR3 has 17 amino acids. CDR1 DFQATT and CDR2 SNEGSKA come from the germline V gene (reference sequence).

The source is a female donor with early-stage non-small cell lung cancer. Here the sequenced sample was PBMCs, taken at surgery. The rearrangement links TRBV20-1 to TRBJ1-5; 9 nucleotides match TRBD1. CDR3 DNA sequence: TGCAGTGCCCCGGCGGGACAGGGATTTTATAGCAATCAGCCCCAGCATTTT. This translates into CSAPAGQGFYSNQPQHF.